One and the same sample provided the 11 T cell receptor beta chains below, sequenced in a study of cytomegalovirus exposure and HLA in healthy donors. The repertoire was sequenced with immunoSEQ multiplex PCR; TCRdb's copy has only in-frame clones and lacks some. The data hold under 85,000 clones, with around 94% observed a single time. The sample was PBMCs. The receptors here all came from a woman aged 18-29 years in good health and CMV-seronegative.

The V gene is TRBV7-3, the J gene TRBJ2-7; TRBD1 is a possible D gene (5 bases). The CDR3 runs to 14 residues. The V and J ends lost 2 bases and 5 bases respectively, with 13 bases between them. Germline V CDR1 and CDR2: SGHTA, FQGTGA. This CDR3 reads CASSLGAYPHEQYF. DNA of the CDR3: TGTGCCAGCAGCTTAGGGGCCTACCCCCACGAGCAGTACTTC.

Here the CDR3 DNA reads TGTGCCAGCAGTTTCCGGGGGTCTAATGAAAAACTGTTTTTT. Protein sequence: CASSFRGSNEKLFF. The V gene is TRBV27, the J gene TRBJ1-4; D is perhaps TRBD1 (5 bases). The CDR3 runs to 14 residues. CDR1 and CDR2 (germline): MNHEY, SMNVEV (reference sequence). V dropped 3 bases and J dropped 3 bases, with 8 bases sitting between them.

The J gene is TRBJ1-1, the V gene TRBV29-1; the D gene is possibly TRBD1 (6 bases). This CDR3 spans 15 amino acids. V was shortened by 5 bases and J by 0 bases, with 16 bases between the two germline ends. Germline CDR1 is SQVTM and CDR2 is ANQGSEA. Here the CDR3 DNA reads TGCAGCGTTAACTATAACAGGGATATGAACACTGAAGCTTTCTTT. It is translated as CSVNYNRDMNTEAFF.

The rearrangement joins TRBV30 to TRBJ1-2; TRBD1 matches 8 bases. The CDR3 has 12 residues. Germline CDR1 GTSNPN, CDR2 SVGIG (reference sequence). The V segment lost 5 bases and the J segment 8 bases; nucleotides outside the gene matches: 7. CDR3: CAWYRTGRGYTF. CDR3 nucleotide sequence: TGTGCCTGGTACAGGACAGGGAGAGGCTACACCTTC.

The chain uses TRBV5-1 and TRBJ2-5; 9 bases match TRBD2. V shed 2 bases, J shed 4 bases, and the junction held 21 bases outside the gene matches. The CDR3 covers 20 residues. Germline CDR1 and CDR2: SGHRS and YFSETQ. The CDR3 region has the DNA TGCGCCAGCAGCTTTCCGCTCATCACCCGGGGCGGGAGGGTTGCAGAGACCCAGTACTTC. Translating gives CASSFPLITRGGRVAETQYF.

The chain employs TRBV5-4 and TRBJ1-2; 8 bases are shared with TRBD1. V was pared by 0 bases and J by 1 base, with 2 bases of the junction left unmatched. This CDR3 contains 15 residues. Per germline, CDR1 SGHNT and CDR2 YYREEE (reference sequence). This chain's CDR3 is CASSLGTGHNYGYTF. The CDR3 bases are TGTGCCAGCAGCTTGGGGACAGGGCATAACTATGGCTACACCTTC.

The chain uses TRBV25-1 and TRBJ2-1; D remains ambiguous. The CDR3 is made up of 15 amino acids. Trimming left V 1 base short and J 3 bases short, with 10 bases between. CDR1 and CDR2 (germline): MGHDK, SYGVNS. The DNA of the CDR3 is TGTGCCAGCAGTGAATTCGCGGCAAACTACAATGAGCAGTTCTTC. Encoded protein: CASSEFAANYNEQFF.

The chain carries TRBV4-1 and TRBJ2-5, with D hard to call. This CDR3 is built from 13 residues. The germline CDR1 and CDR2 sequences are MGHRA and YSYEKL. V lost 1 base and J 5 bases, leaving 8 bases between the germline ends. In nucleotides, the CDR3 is TGCGCCAGCAGCCAAGGGAGTGAGGAGACCCAGTACTTC. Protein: CASSQGSEETQYF.

The CDR3 DNA reads TGTGCCAGCAGCCGGGACAGGGTCCGTCTCGAGCAGTACTTC. Residues: CASSRDRVRLEQYF. This chain links TRBV7-8 with TRBJ2-7, with 9 bases that match TRBD1. Germline lookup yields CDR1 SGHVS and CDR2 FQNEAQ. V dropped 5 bases and J dropped 6; count of bases not matched to a gene: 8. This CDR3 has 14 residues.

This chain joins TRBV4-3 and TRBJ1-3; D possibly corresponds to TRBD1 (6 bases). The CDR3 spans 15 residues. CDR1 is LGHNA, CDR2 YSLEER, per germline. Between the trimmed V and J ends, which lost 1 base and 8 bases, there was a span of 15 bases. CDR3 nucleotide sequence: TGCGCCAGCAGCCAAGCAGGACAGTGGTGGGACACCATATATTTT. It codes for CASSQAGQWWDTIYF.

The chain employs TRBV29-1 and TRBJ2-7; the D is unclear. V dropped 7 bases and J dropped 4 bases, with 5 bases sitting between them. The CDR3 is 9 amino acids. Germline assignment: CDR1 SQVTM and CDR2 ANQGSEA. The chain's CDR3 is CSARYEQYF. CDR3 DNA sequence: TGCAGCGCCAGATACGAGCAGTACTTC.